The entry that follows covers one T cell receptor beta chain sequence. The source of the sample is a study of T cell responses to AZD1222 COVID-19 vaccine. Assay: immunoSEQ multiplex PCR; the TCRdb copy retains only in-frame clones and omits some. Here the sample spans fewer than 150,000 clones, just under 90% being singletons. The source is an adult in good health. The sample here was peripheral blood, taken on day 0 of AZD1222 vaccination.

CDR3 amino acids: CASRMWGLMNTEAFF. CDR3 nucleotide sequence: TGTGCCAGTAGAATGTGGGGTCTAATGAACACTGAAGCTTTCTTT. The chain links TRBV19 to TRBJ1-1; D ambiguous. Germline V gene data show CDR1 as LNHDA and CDR2 as SQIVND (reference sequence). The CDR3 is 15 amino acids. V lost 6 bases to trimming and J lost 0 bases, with 14 bases between them.